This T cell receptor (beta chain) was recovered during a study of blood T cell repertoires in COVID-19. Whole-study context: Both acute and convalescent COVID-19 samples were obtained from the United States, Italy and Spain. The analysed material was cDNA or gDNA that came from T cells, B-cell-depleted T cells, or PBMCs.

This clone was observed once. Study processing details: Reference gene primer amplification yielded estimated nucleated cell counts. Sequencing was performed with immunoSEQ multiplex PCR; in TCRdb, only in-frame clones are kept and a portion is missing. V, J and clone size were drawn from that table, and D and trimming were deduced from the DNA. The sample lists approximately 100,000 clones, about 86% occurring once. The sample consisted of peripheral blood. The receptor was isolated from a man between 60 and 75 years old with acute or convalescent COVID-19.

The CDR3 DNA follows: TGTGCCAGTAGCTCTCGGACAGGGGGAAATCAGCCCCAGCATTTT. It yields the protein CASSSRTGGNQPQHF. J is TRBJ1-5 and V is TRBV19; 10 bases line up with TRBD1. With V trimmed by 6 bases and J by 4 bases, 6 bases remained unmatched. CDR3 length: 15 amino acids. CDR1 is LNHDA and CDR2 is SQIVND in the germline V gene (reference sequence).